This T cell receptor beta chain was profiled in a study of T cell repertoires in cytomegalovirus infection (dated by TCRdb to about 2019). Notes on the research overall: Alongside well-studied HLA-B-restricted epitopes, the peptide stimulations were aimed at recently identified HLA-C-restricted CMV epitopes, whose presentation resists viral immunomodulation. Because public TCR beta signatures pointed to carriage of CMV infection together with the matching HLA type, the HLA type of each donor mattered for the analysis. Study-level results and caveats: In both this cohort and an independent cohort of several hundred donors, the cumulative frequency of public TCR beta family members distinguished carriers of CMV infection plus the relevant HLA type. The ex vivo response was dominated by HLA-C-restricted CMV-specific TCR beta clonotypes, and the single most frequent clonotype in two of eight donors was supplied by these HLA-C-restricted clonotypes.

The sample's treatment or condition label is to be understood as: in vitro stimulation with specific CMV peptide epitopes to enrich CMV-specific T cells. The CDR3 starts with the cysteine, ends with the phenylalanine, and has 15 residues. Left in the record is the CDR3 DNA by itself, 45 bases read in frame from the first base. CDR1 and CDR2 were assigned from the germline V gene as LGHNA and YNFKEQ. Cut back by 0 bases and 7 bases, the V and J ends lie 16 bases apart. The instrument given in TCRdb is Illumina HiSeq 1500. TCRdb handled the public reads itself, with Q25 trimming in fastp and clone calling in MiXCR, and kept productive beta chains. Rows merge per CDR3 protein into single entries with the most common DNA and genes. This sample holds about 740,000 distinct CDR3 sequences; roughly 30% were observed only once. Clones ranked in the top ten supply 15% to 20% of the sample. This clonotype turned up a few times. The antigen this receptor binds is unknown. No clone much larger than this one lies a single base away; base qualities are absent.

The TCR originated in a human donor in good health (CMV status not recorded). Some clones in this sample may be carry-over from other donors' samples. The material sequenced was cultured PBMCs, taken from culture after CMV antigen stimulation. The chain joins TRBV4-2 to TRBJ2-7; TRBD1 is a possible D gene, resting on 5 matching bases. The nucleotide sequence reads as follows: TGTGCCAGCAGCCAAGAGGAAACAGGCAGTGGGGAGCAGTACTTC. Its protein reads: CASSQEETGSGEQYF.